This is a list of T cell receptor beta chains from one sample in a study of Tregs in tolerant kidney transplant recipients. This table comes from immunoSEQ multiplex PCR, and its TCRdb copy is limited to in-frame clones, with some not included. Of under 300,000 clones listed, around 81% are singletons. The sequencing input was CD4+ T cells from blood. The receptors come from a human donor in good health. Each CDR3 is given with its conserved first and last residue. D genes are given only for firm matches. A clone size is listed for some rows: how often the clone was seen (once, few, many), or a class if it is expanded.

>TRBJ2-5|-|TRBV6-6|-
CASSYSTVALETQYF
TGTGCCAGCAGTTACTCTACCGTTGCCCTAGAGACCCAGTACTTC
>TRBJ2-1|TRBD2|TRBV9|-
CASSFRLAGARSYNEQFF
TGTGCCAGCAGCTTCAGACTAGCGGGGGCCCGATCCTACAATGAGCAGTTCTTC
>TRBJ1-5|-|TRBV2|-
CASTGGSRQPQHF
TGTGCCAGCACTGGGGGCTCTCGGCAGCCCCAGCATTTT
>TRBJ1-1|TRBD1|TRBV7-9|-
CASSVWTGGLNTEAFF
TGTGCCAGCAGCGTGTGGACAGGGGGTTTGAACACTGAAGCTTTCTTT
>TRBJ2-5|-|TRBV14|-
CASSRGIQETQYF
TGTGCCAGCAGCCGCGGGATTCAAGAGACCCAGTACTTC
>TRBJ1-1|TRBD1|TRBV16|-
CASSRGGQGVTEAFF
TGTGCCAGCAGCCGGGGTGGACAGGGGGTTACTGAAGCTTTCTTT
>TRBJ1-4|TRBD1|TRBV11-2|-
CASSGRTGPNEKLFF
TGTGCCAGCAGCGGGAGGACAGGGCCTAATGAAAAACTGTTTTTT
>TRBJ2-6|-|TRBV5-1|once
CASSLGAGANVLTF
TGCGCCAGCAGCTTGGGGGCTGGGGCCAACGTCCTGACTTTC
>TRBJ2-3|-|TRBV5-4|few
CASSLDSLHTDTQYF
TGTGCCAGCAGCTTGGACTCCTTACACACAGATACGCAGTATTTT
>TRBJ1-1|-|TRBV2|-
CASSEWGRGSTEAFF
TGTGCCAGCAGTGAGTGGGGGCGCGGAAGCACTGAAGCTTTCTTT
>TRBJ1-5|-|TRBV6-5|-
CASRAGTDNQPQHF
TGTGCCAGCAGAGCCGGGACGGACAATCAGCCCCAGCATTTT
>TRBJ1-1|-|TRBV5-4|-
CASSRGTVMNTEAFF
TGTGCCAGCAGCCGCGGGACCGTAATGAACACTGAAGCTTTCTTT
>TRBJ1-1|-|TRBV6-5|-
CASSYSVPTNTEAFF
TGTGCCAGCAGTTACTCGGTGCCAACGAACACTGAAGCTTTCTTT
>TRBJ1-1|TRBD1|TRBV19|-
CASSIANPRDRDTEAFF
TGTGCCAGTAGTATTGCCAACCCGAGGGACAGGGACACTGAAGCTTTCTTT
>TRBJ1-5|-|TRBV5-4|-
CASSLAPNSNQPQHF
TGTGCCAGCAGCTTGGCTCCTAATAGCAATCAGCCCCAGCATTTT
>TRBJ2-2|TRBD2|TRBV4-1|-
CASSQESSGRNTGELFF
TGCGCCAGCAGCCAAGAATCTAGCGGAAGGAACACCGGGGAGCTGTTTTTT
>TRBJ2-3|TRBD1|TRBV6-1|-
CASSERAGGATDTQYF
TGTGCCAGCAGTGAACGGGCAGGGGGCGCAACAGATACGCAGTATTTT
>TRBJ2-1|TRBD1|TRBV14|-
CASSVRQGARYNEQFF
TGTGCCAGCAGCGTACGACAGGGGGCGCGGTACAATGAGCAGTTCTTC
>TRBJ1-2|TRBD1|TRBV7-6|-
CASSWGDSTNYGYTF
TGTGCCAGCAGCTGGGGGGACAGCACTAACTATGGCTACACCTTC
>TRBJ2-3|TRBD2|TRBV15|-
CATSRPTSGLARNTQYF
TGTGCCACCAGCAGACCCACTAGCGGTCTCGCAAGGAATACGCAGTATTTT
>TRBJ1-3|TRBD1|TRBV12-5|-
CASAPGQGIGNTIYF
TGTGCTAGTGCCCCGGGACAGGGAATTGGAAACACCATATATTTT
>TRBJ2-5|-|TRBV6-5|-
CASSYSSQETQYF
TGTGCCAGCAGTTACTCGTCCCAAGAGACCCAGTACTTC
>TRBJ2-7|-|TRBV6-5|-
CASSYSQTYEQYF
TGTGCCAGCAGTTACTCACAGACATACGAGCAGTACTTC
>TRBJ2-7|-|TRBV19|-
CASSREGSYEQYF
TGTGCCAGTAGTCGTGAGGGGTCCTACGAGCAGTACTTC
>TRBJ1-2|TRBD1|TRBV9|-
CASSVEQGNYGYTF
TGTGCCAGCAGCGTAGAACAGGGGAACTATGGCTACACCTTC
>TRBJ2-7|TRBD2|TRBV19|once
CASSIFASSGSGEQYF
TGTGCCAGTAGTATTTTCGCGTCTAGCGGGAGTGGCGAGCAGTACTTC
>TRBJ1-5|-|TRBV10-3|-
CAIRGEFNQPQHF
TGTGCCATCAGGGGGGAATTCAATCAGCCCCAGCATTTT
>TRBJ1-3|TRBD1|TRBV5-1|-
CASSAGQGAGNTIYF
TGCGCCAGCAGCGCGGGACAGGGGGCTGGAAACACCATATATTTT
>TRBJ2-2|-|TRBV11-1|-
CASSSSWAGNTGELFF
TGTGCCAGCAGCTCGAGTTGGGCGGGAAACACCGGGGAGCTGTTTTTT
>TRBJ1-1|-|TRBV25-1|once
CASIKGGLNTEAFF
TGTGCCAGCATTAAAGGCGGACTGAACACTGAAGCTTTCTTT
>TRBJ2-5|-|TRBV2|-
CASRKEMGETQYF
TGTGCCAGCAGGAAGGAGATGGGGGAGACCCAGTACTTC
>TRBJ1-1|-|TRBV19|-
CASSIPQGGWTEAFF
TGTGCCAGTAGTATTCCCCAGGGAGGGTGGACTGAAGCTTTCTTT
>TRBJ1-1|TRBD1|TRBV25-1|few
CASSTGGRGNTEAFF
TGTGCCAGCTCAACAGGGGGCAGGGGAAATACTGAAGCTTTCTTT
>TRBJ1-2|TRBD1|TRBV6-5|-
CASSYSDRGGYGYTF
TGTGCCAGCAGTTACTCGGACAGGGGCGGCTATGGCTACACCTTC
>TRBJ1-2|-|TRBV11-2|-
CASLPFVYGYTF
TGTGCCAGCTTACCGTTCGTTTATGGCTACACCTTC
>TRBJ2-7|-|TRBV2|-
CASSRLVGYEQYF
TGTGCCAGCAGTAGACTAGTTGGCTACGAGCAGTACTTC
>TRBJ2-2|-|TRBV5-4|-
CASRGGGGRFTGELFF
TGTGCCAGCAGGGGGGGTGGGGGGAGATTCACCGGGGAGCTGTTTTTT
>TRBJ2-1|-|TRBV6-5|-
CASSPGTGYNEQFF
TGTGCCAGCTCCCCGGGAACGGGGTACAATGAGCAGTTCTTC
>TRBJ2-1|-|TRBV9|-
CASSVDGVRGNEQFF
TGTGCCAGCAGCGTAGACGGGGTACGAGGCAATGAGCAGTTCTTC
>TRBJ2-1|TRBD2|TRBV2|-
CASSGGLAGGYNEQFF
TGTGCCAGCAGTGGAGGACTAGCGGGGGGCTACAATGAGCAGTTCTTC
>TRBJ2-1|-|TRBV2|-
CASTVAGRARVGNEQFF
TGTGCCAGCACCGTGGCGGGCAGGGCGCGAGTTGGCAATGAGCAGTTCTTC
>TRBJ2-7|-|TRBV18|few
CASSPPSSYEQYF
TGTGCCAGCTCACCACCGAGCTCCTACGAGCAGTACTTC
>TRBJ2-3|TRBD2|TRBV9|-
CASSTTSGRTDTQYF
TGTGCCAGCAGCACGACTAGCGGACGCACAGATACGCAGTATTTT
>TRBJ2-1|-|TRBV7-9|-
CASSLLRGLNEQFF
TGTGCCAGCAGCTTATTAAGGGGATTGAATGAGCAGTTCTTC
>TRBJ2-3|-|TRBV7-9|-
CASSDNELDTQYF
TGTGCCAGCAGCGACAATGAGTTAGATACGCAGTATTTT
>TRBJ1-3|-|TRBV28|-
CASSLLDSSGNTIYF
TGTGCCAGCAGTTTGCTTGACAGCTCTGGAAACACCATATATTTT
>TRBJ2-1|TRBD1|TRBV14|-
CASSQALGQAHEQFF
TGTGCCAGCAGCCAAGCCTTGGGACAGGCCCATGAGCAGTTCTTC
>TRBJ2-1|-|TRBV25-1|-
CASGGQLGVTYNEQFF
TGTGCCAGCGGGGGGCAGCTCGGGGTAACCTACAATGAGCAGTTCTTC